This T cell receptor beta chain was profiled in a study of blood T cells in healthy people across ages. General observations from the study: Both naive CD4+ cell counts and diversity were greater in long-lived donors than in aged donors. With unsorted PBMCs, a conclusive comparison of naive versus antigen-experienced cells was not possible.

The use of a sample-barcoded 5' primer and a J-beta primer mix characterized a second PCR of about 7 to 12 cycles. Each cDNA molecule was tagged by a template-switch adaptor that had 12 random nucleotides. Every sample gave at least 3 million paired-end reads containing CDR3. TCRdb re-analysed the 5' RACE reads in MiXCR, keeping a single row per CDR3 protein. The sample comprises roughly 2 million distinct CDR3 sequences, 40% to 55% of which are singletons, and less than 2.5% rests with the top ten. The ends were cut back, 4 bases at V and 5 bases at J, with 15 bases in the middle. The germline CDR1 and CDR2 sequences are SQVTM and ANQGSEA. There are 14 residues in the CDR3. This clonotype was counted only a few times. Its target is unknown.

The chain is built from TRBV29-1 and TRBJ2-4; D gene ambiguous. The TCR originated in a woman in her thirties or forties in good health. Sequencing was done on a sample of blood. The CDR3 sequence: CSVGPPPGQNIQYF. CDR3 DNA sequence: TGCAGCGTTGGCCCCCCCCCCGGGCAAAACATTCAGTACTTC.